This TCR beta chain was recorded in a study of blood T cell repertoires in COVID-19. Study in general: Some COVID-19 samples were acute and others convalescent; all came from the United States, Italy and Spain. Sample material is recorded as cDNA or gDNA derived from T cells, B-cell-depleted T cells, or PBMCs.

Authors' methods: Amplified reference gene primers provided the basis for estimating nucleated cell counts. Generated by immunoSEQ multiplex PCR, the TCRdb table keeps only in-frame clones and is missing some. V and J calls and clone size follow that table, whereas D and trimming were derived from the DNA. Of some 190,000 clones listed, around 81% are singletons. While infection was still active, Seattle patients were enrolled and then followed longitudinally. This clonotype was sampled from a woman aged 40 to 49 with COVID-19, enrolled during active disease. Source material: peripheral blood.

The CDR3 DNA sequence: TGTGCCAGCAGTTTAATGGGGGGCTATGGCTACACCTTC. Protein sequence: CASSLMGGYGYTF. The genes are TRBV27 and TRBJ1-2, with D maybe TRBD1 (5 bases). Germline V lookup: CDR1 MNHEY, CDR2 SMNVEV (reference sequence). Trimming cost V 2 bases and J 4 bases, with 8 bases left between them. The length of the CDR3 is 13 residues.